This paragraph covers one T cell receptor (beta chain) sequence. Its target is unknown. The sample comes from a study of cytomegalovirus exposure and HLA in healthy donors. In germline, CDR1 is SGDLS, CDR2 YYNGEE. V shed 0 bases and J 5 bases; nucleotides not matched to a gene: 1. The CDR3 contains 14 residues. Study-wide points: CMV serostatus was the sole immune exposure information available. The study found most TCR sequences rare, yet found some public TCRs in many donors.

With 60 Vbeta and 13 Jbeta primers, the PCR was carried out. Here immunoSEQ multiplex PCR was the method, and the copy in TCRdb shows in-frame clones only, minus some. The sample includes 110,000 or so clones, 60% to 80% seen only once; the top ten take 15% to 20%. The specimen was PBMCs. The V gene is TRBV9, the J gene TRBJ1-4, with 7 positions matching TRBD1. The TCR comes from a man aged 50-59 years in good health and CMV-seropositive. The CDR3 reads CASSVAGGNEKLFF. The CDR3 nucleotides are TGTGCCAGCAGCGTAGCAGGGGGGAATGAAAAACTGTTTTTT.